The present entry profiles one T cell receptor (beta chain) with its context. Its antigen remains unidentified. Repertoires were sampled repeatedly during chemoradiotherapy. The sample comes from a study of chemoradiotherapy in HPV16-positive cancers. Clones were read by immunoSEQ multiplex PCR, and TCRdb kept only the in-frame ones, dropping some. The sample carries fewer than 15,000 clones, under 95% recorded once. Per the germline V gene, CDR1 is MNHNY and CDR2 is SVGAGI (reference sequence). Deletions cut 2 bases from V and 1 base from J, with 9 bases between. CDR3 length: 15 residues. Study-wide points: Functional assays defining HPV-specific T cells used only two HPV16-positive patients. Candidate HPV-specific clones and E7-related TCR motifs grew in tumor during treatment. Better recurrence-free survival went with HPV-responsive T-cell expansion in HPV16-positive patients.

This receptor was taken from a human donor with HPV-associated anogenital cancer. The chain joins TRBV6-6 to TRBJ1-5, with a possible D match to TRBD1 (5 bases). Material: blood, obtained from a patient who underwent chemoradiotherapy. CDR3: CASSYIGDSNQPQHF. DNA of the CDR3: TGTGCCAGCAGTTACATTGGGGACAGCAATCAGCCCCAGCATTTT.